Each of the 2 T cell receptor beta chains below was sequenced from the same sample in a study of Graves' ophthalmopathy and Graves' hyperthyroidism. Amplification targeted the TCR beta CDR3 regions, with RNA transcripts as the source material. Second-round multiplex PCR came after first-round RT-PCR with HTBI primers. TCRdb analysed the multiplex PCR reads with MiXCR anew, one entry per CDR3 protein. The table has roughly 400,000 distinct CDR3 sequences, about a sixth seen once; the top ten hold around 2.4%. The sequencing input was peripheral blood. The receptors stem from an adult woman with stable Graves' hyperthyroidism.

This clonotype was seen at least ten times. The rearrangement links TRBV7-2 to TRBJ2-7; TRBD2 matches 8 bases. CDR3 size: 16 residues. V lost 0 bases, J lost 4 bases, and 8 bases stayed unmatched. Looked up from germline, CDR1 is SGHTA and CDR2 is FQGNSA. CDR3 in DNA: TGTGCCAGCAGCTTAGCGGCGGTAGCGGGATCGTACGAGCAGTACTTC. This codes for CASSLAAVAGSYEQYF.

As regards this clonotype: A junction boundary mismatches the germline segment, possibly from a read error. The chain has TRBV25-1 and TRBJ1-1, with D possibly matching TRBD1 (5 bases). This CDR3 region has 11 residues. Germline loops: CDR1 MGHDK, CDR2 SYGVNS. As DNA, the CDR3 is TGTGCCAGCAGTGTCGGGGCTGAAGCTTGCTTT. This gives the protein CASSVGAEACF.